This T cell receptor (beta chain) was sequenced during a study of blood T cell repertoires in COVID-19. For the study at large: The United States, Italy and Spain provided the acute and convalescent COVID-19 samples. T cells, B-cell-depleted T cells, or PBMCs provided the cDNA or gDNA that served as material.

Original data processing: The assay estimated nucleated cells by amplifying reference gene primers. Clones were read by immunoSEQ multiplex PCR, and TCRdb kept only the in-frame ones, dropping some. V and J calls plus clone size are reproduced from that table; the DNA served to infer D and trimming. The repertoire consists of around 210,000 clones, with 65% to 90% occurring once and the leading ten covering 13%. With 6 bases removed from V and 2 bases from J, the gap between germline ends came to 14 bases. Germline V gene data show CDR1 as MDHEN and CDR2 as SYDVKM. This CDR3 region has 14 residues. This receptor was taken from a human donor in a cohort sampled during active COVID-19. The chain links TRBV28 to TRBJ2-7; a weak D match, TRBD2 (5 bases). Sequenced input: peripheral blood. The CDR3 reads CASSTRTPPYEQYF. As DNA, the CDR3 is TGTGCCAGCAGCACTCGGACTCCCCCCTACGAGCAGTACTTC.